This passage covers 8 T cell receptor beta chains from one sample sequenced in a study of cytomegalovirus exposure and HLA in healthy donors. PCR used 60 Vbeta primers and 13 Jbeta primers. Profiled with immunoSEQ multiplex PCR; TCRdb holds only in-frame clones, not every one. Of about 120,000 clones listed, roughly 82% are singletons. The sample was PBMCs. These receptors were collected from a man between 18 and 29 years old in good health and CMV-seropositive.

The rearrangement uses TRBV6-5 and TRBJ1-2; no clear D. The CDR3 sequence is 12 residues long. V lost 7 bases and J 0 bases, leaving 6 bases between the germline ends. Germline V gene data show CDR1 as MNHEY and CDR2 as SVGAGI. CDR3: CASKGANYGYTF. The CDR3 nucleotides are TGTGCCAGCAAGGGAGCTAACTATGGCTACACCTTC.

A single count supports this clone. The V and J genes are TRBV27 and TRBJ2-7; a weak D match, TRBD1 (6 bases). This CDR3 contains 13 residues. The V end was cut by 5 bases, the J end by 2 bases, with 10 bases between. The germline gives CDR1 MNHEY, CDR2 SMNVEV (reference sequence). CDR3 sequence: CASSRTETYEQYF. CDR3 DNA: TGTGCCAGCAGTCGGACAGAGACCTACGAGCAGTACTTC.

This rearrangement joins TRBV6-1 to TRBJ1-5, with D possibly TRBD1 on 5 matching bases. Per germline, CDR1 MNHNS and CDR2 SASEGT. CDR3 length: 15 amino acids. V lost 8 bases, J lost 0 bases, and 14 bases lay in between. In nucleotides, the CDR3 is TGTGCCAGCCTCAATGGGGGAGGTAGCAATCAGCCCCAGCATTTT. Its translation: CASLNGGGSNQPQHF.

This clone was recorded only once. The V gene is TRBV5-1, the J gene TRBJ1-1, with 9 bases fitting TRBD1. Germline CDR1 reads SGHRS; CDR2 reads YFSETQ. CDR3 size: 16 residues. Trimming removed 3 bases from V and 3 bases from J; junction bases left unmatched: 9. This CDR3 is CASSWGQGRTDTEAFF. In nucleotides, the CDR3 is TGCGCCAGCAGCTGGGGACAGGGACGAACGGACACTGAAGCTTTCTTT.

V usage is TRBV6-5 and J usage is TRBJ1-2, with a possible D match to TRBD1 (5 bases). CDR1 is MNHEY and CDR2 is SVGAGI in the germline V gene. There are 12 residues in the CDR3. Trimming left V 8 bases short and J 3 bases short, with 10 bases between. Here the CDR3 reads CASHKGYYGYTF. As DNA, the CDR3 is TGTGCCAGCCACAAGGGGTACTATGGCTACACCTTC.

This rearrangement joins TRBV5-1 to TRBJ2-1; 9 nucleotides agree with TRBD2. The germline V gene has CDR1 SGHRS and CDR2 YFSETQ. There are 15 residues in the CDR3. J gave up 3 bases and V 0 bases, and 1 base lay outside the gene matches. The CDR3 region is CASSLGLADYNEQFF. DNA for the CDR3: TGCGCCAGCAGCTTGGGACTAGCGGACTACAATGAGCAGTTCTTC.

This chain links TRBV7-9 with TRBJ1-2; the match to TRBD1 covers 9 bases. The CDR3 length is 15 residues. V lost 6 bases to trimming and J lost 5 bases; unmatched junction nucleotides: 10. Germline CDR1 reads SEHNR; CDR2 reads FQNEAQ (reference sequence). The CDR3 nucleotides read TGTGCCAGCAGGGAAGGGACAGGGCTGCGGTATGGCTACACCTTC. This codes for CASREGTGLRYGYTF. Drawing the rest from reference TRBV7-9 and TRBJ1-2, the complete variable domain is DTGVSQNPRHKITKRGQNVTFRCDPISEHNRLYWYRQTLGQGPEFLTYFQNEAQLEKSRLLSDRFSAERPKGSFSTLEIQRTEQGDSAMYLCASREGTGLRYGYTFGSGTRLTVV.

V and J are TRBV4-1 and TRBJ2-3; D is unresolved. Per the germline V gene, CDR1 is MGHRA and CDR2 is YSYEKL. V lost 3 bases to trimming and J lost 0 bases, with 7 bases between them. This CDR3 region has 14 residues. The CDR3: CASSQMTSTDTQYF. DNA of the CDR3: TGCGCCAGCAGCCAGATGACTAGCACAGATACGCAGTATTTT.